This record covers a single TCR beta chain. TCRdb processed the RT-PCR reads anew with MiXCR; each CDR3 protein has one entry. This table holds 500,000 to 550,000 distinct CDR3 sequences, roughly 23% found once. This sample is drawn from a study of response to subunit inactivated influenza vaccine. Per germline, CDR1 ENHRY and CDR2 SYGVKD. Trimming stripped 6 bases from V and 0 bases from J, with 11 bases between. The length of the CDR3 is 14 residues. The data also belong to a second study, concerning T cells expressing NK-cell markers. Per that paper: The authors made TCR beta cDNA libraries by 5'RACE template switching. This switching added a universal primer site and UMIs.

This receptor was taken from a man aged 45 to 65 who received an inactivated influenza vaccine. The sequencing here drew on CD4+ T cells sorted from PBMCs, taken approximately 12 days after vaccination. This chain connects TRBV10-3 to TRBJ1-1, with D possibly TRBD1 on 5 matching bases. CDR3 DNA sequence: TGTGCCATCAGCGAATTGGACATGAACACTGAAGCTTTCTTT. Encoded protein: CAISELDMNTEAFF.